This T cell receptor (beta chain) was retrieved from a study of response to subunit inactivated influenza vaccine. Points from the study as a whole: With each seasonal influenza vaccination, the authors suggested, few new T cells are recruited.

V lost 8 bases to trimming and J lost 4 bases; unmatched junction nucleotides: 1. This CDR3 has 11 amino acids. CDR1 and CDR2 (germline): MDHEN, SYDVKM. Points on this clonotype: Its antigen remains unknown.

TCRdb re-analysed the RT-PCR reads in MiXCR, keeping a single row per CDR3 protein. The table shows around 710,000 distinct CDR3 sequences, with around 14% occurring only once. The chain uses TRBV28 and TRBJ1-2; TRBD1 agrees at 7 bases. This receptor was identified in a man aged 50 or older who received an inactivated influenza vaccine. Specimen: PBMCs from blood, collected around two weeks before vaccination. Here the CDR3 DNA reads TGTGCCAGCGGACAGGCCTATGGCTACACCTTC. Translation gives CASGQAYGYTF.